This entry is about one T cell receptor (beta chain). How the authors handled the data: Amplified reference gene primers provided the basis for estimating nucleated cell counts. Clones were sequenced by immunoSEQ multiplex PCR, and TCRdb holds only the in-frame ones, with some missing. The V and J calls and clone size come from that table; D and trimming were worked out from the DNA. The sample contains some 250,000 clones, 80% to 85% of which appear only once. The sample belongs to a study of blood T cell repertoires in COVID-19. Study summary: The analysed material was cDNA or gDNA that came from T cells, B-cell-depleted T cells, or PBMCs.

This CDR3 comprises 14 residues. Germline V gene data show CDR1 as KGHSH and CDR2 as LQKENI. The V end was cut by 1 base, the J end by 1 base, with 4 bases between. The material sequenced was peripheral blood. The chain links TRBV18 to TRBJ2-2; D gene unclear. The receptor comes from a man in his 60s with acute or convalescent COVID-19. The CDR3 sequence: CASSPRQNTGELFF. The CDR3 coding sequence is TGTGCCAGCTCACCACGACAGAACACCGGGGAGCTGTTTTTT.